This TCR beta chain was profiled in a study of T cell clonotyping in hematopoietic cell transplantation. General observations from the study: Higher Inverse Simpson Index values in graft donor and pretransplant recipient predicted broader posttransplant TCR diversity.

V trimming: 0 bases; J trimming: 4 bases; junction bases outside the gene matches: 10. The CDR3 is made up of 18 amino acids. From germline, CDR1 is LNHNV and CDR2 YYDKDF (reference sequence). Repertoires were generated with immunoSEQ multiplex PCR, while TCRdb's copy carries only in-frame clones and drops some. The table shows some 7,200 clones, with around 94% occurring only once. Note on this clone: Its antigen is as yet unknown.

The chain uses TRBV15 and TRBJ2-3; 10 nucleotides agree with TRBD1. This TCR came from a male patient aged 55 to 70 who had an allogeneic stem cell transplant from an unrelated donor, so T cells may come from the graft donor. Some clones in this sample may be carry-over from other donors' samples. The sequenced sample was peripheral blood mononuclear cells, obtained 30 days after allogeneic stem cell transplant. The chain's CDR3 is CATSRDSGTGVKSDTQYF. CDR3 DNA sequence: TGTGCCACCAGCAGAGATTCCGGGACAGGGGTTAAGTCAGATACGCAGTATTTT.